The T cell receptor beta chain under discussion was sequenced for a study of T cells in Graves' hyperthyroidism and ophthalmopathy. The study's findings and limits: A 13 V-J model separated ophthalmopathy from stable hyperthyroidism.

V shed 2 bases and J shed 4 bases, with 12 bases lying between them. Germline CDR1 is SGHTA and CDR2 is FQGTGA. CDR3 size: 15 residues. Authors of the study amplified TCR beta CDR3 regions from RNA transcripts. Initially, a first-round RT-PCR of the TCR CDR3 employed the HTBI primer set. TCRdb re-called the multiplex PCR reads through MiXCR, storing one row per CDR3 protein. The sample consists of over 450,000 distinct CDR3 sequences, about a sixth of them appearing once. This clonotype was seen repeatedly, ten times or more. Its specificity is unknown. The chain recombines TRBV7-3 with TRBJ2-1, with TRBD1 as a possible D gene (6 bases). Sequenced: blood. The source of this sequence is a woman aged 18-30 years with Graves' ophthalmopathy. The CDR3 DNA reads as TGTGCCAGCAGCTTAGAAGGGGGTAATTACAATGAGCAGTTCTTC. The encoded protein is CASSLEGGNYNEQFF.